Each of the 10 T cell receptor beta chains below was sequenced from the same sample in a study of T cells after yellow fever vaccination. In TCRdb, the 5' RACE reads were re-called with MiXCR into one record per CDR3 protein. The data hold 150,000 or so distinct CDR3 sequences, with roughly 8.8% observed a single time. The sample here was CD8+ T cells sorted from PBMCs, taken 45 days after the yellow fever booster vaccination. Receptor source: a young man who received the YFV17D yellow fever vaccine.

V is TRBV11-3 and J is TRBJ2-5; 9 nucleotides agree with TRBD2. V gave up 5 bases and J gave up 2 bases; unmatched junction bases: 9. The CDR3 spans 16 residues. Germline assignment: CDR1 SGHNT and CDR2 YENEEA. CDR3 coding DNA: TGTGCCAGCAGCCCGGCGGCTAGCGGGGTTCAAGAGACCCAGTACTTC. The encoded protein is CASSPAASGVQETQYF.

This clonotype was counted a few times. The rearrangement joins TRBV5-4 to TRBJ2-3; D is perhaps TRBD1 or TRBD2 (5 bases each). V lost 1 base and J lost 2, with 14 bases in between. Germline CDR1 reads SGHNT; CDR2 reads YYREEE (reference sequence). This CDR3 comprises 16 residues. The CDR3 is CASSLSRWDPTDTQYF. The CDR3 DNA sequence: TGTGCCAGCAGCTTGTCCCGTTGGGACCCCACAGATACGCAGTATTTT. Combining the CDR3 with reference TRBV5-4 and TRBJ2-3 gives the whole variable domain ETGVTQSPTHLIKTRGQQVTLRCSSQSGHNTVSWYQQALGQGPQFIFQYYREEENGRGNFPPRFSGLQFPNYSSELNVNALELDDSALYLCASSLSRWDPTDTQYFGPGTRLTVL.

This clonotype came up a few times. The rearrangement links TRBV7-2 to TRBJ2-7; D might be TRBD2 (7 bases). With 5 bases removed from V and 0 bases from J, the gap between germline ends came to 14 bases. The germline gives CDR1 SGHTA, CDR2 FQGNSA. The CDR3 runs 15 residues. This chain's CDR3 is CASSPRGLSSYEQYV. The CDR3 bases are TGTGCCAGCAGCCCGCGGGGGCTTAGCTCCTACGAGCAGTACGTC.

This clonotype has just a few counts. The chain links TRBV6-1 to TRBJ1-1; the D gene is possibly TRBD1 (5 bases). Germline assignment: CDR1 MNHNS and CDR2 SASEGT. The V end lost 7 bases, the J end lost 4 bases, and 10 bases lay between the germline ends. The CDR3 consists of 12 residues. The CDR3 DNA sequence: TGTGCCAGCATGGGGGTCTTCACTGAAGCTTTCTTT. Its protein is CASMGVFTEAFF.

CDR3 region: CASSTDSYSNYGYTF. CDR3 in DNA: TGCGCCAGCAGCACGGACAGCTACTCTAACTATGGCTACACCTTC. The genes are TRBV4-1 and TRBJ1-2; maybe TRBD1 (6 bases). The CDR3 extends over 15 amino acids. CDR1 and CDR2 from the germline V gene are MGHRA and YSYEKL. V lost 5 bases to trimming and J lost 0 bases, with 13 bases between them.

The J gene is TRBJ2-2, the V gene TRBV29-1, with D uncertain. The CDR3 is 11 residues long. Trimming pared 4 bases from V and 3 bases from J, leaving 3 bases between. Germline CDR1 reads SQVTM; CDR2 reads ANQGSEA. CDR3 coding DNA: TGCAGCGTTGGATACACCGGGGAGCTGTTTTTT. Translated, it gives CSVGYTGELFF.

This clonotype was counted a few times. The rearrangement uses TRBV7-3 and TRBJ1-2, with D maybe TRBD1 (5 bases). Germline V gene data show CDR1 as SGHTA and CDR2 as FQGTGA. V shed 8 bases and J shed 1 base, with 23 bases lying between them. This CDR3 has 17 residues. The DNA of the CDR3 is TGTGCCAGCTATGTCCGTCAGGGACGGAGCTTTAACTATGGCTACACCTTC. It codes for CASYVRQGRSFNYGYTF.

This clonotype was picked up many times. V and J are TRBV7-2 and TRBJ1-1; no firm D call. Trimming cost V 5 bases and J 4 bases, with 14 bases left between them. The CDR3 loop spans 14 amino acids. Germline V gives CDR1 SGHTA, CDR2 FQGNSA. CDR3 amino acids: CASSGTAGLTEAFF. DNA for the CDR3: TGTGCCAGCAGCGGAACGGCGGGCCTCACTGAAGCTTTCTTT.

This clonotype appeared a few times. This chain uses TRBV13 with TRBJ2-6, with 8 bases lining up with TRBD2. The germline CDR1 and CDR2 sequences are PRHDT and FYEKMQ (reference sequence). With V trimmed by 2 bases and J by 0 bases, 3 bases remained unmatched. This CDR3 comprises 17 residues. CDR3 nucleotides: TGTGCCAGCAGCTTAATTAGCGGGGCCTCTGGGGCCAACGTCCTGACTTTC. Protein product: CASSLISGASGANVLTF.

CDR3 sequence (DNA): TGTGCCAGCAGCTTCGGAGGGACAGACTTCTACGAGCAGTACTTC. Protein product: CASSFGGTDFYEQYF. The chain uses TRBV11-2 and TRBJ2-7; D is perhaps TRBD1 (7 bases). Trimming left V 3 bases short and J 3 bases short, with 15 bases between. Germline V lookup: CDR1 SGHAT, CDR2 FQNNGV. CDR3 length: 15 amino acids.